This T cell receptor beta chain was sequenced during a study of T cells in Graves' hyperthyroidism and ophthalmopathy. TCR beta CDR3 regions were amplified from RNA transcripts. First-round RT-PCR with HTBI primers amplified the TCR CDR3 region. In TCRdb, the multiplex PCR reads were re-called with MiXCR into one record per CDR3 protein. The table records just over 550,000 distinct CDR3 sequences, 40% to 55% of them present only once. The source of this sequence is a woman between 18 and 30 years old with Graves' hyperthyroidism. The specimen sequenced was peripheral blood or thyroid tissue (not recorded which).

The CDR3 sequence is CASRPSDSSNEKLFF. In DNA form, the CDR3 reads TGTGCCAGCAGACCATCGGACAGCTCAAATGAAAAACTGTTTTTT. The chain has TRBV25-1 and TRBJ1-4, with D possibly matching TRBD1 (6 bases). Germline CDR1 is MGHDK and CDR2 is SYGVNS. CDR3 length equals 15 residues. Between the trimmed V and J ends, which lost 6 bases and 5 bases, there was a span of 16 bases.